These T cell receptor beta chains were read from a single sample in a study of cytomegalovirus exposure and HLA in healthy donors. The repertoire was sequenced with immunoSEQ multiplex PCR; TCRdb's copy has only in-frame clones and lacks some. Among around 150,000 clones listed, about 83% were seen once. Material: PBMCs. These receptors came from a woman aged 30 to 39 in good health and CMV-seronegative. Each CDR3 is given with its conserved first and last residue. A D gene is named only where the DNA matches it firmly. Part of the rows lack a size; the others show once, few, many or a class for expanded clones.

CASNPWDSGTSTDTQYF | TGTGCCAGTAACCCATGGGACAGTGGAACTAGCACAGATACGCAGTATTTT | TRBD1 | TRBV19 | - | TRBJ2-3
CASRLTSGGLTDTQYF | TGTGCCAGCAGACTTACTAGCGGGGGGCTTACAGATACGCAGTATTTT | TRBD2 | TRBV7-6 | - | TRBJ2-3
CASSQIGQVGTDTQYF | TGTGCCAGCAGCCAGATCGGACAGGTGGGGACAGATACGCAGTATTTT | TRBD1 | TRBV4-2 | - | TRBJ2-3
CASSRGRQKLTGELFF | TGTGCCAGCAGTCGAGGCCGGCAGAAACTCACCGGGGAGCTGTTTTTT | - | TRBV7-3 | - | TRBJ2-2
CASSFRTGLYNEQFF | TGTGCCAGCAGTTTTAGGACAGGGTTGTACAATGAGCAGTTCTTC | TRBD1 | TRBV28 | - | TRBJ2-1
CASSVDRANSPLHF | TGTGCCAGCAGCGTAGACAGGGCTAATTCACCCCTCCACTTT | - | TRBV9 | - | TRBJ1-6
CASSQAVEQYF | TGTGCCAGCAGCCAAGCTGTCGAGCAGTACTTC | - | TRBV14 | - | TRBJ2-7
CASLRSRTGGQETQYF | TGTGCCAGCTTGAGATCGAGGACAGGAGGTCAAGAGACCCAGTACTTC | TRBD1 | TRBV2 | - | TRBJ2-5
CASSRGGPNEQFF | TGTGCCAGCAGCCGGGGGGGGCCCAATGAGCAGTTCTTC | TRBD2 | TRBV7-2 | - | TRBJ2-1
CASSQDSQGTTGELFF | TGTGCCAGCAGCCAAGATTCACAGGGGACCACCGGGGAGCTGTTTTTT | TRBD1 | TRBV4-2 | - | TRBJ2-2
CASSAGQNQPQHF | TGTGCCAGCAGCGCGGGACAGAATCAGCCCCAGCATTTT | TRBD1 | TRBV5-4 | once | TRBJ1-5
CASAWGGETQYF | TGTGCCAGCGCTTGGGGGGGAGAGACCCAGTACTTC | TRBD2 | TRBV7-9 | - | TRBJ2-5
CASGPGQGVYNEQFF | TGTGCTAGTGGCCCCGGACAGGGGGTTTACAATGAGCAGTTCTTC | TRBD1 | TRBV12-5 | - | TRBJ2-1
CASSLIKTGDKFIQYF | TGTGCCAGCAGTTTGATAAAAACTGGGGACAAGTTCATTCAGTACTTC | - | TRBV28 | - | TRBJ2-4
CASSQRGGDTEAFF | TGCGCCAGCAGCCAACGGGGGGGGGACACTGAAGCTTTCTTT | - | TRBV4-3 | - | TRBJ1-1
CAWSVGRTSGVTYNEQFF | TGTGCCTGGAGTGTAGGGAGGACTAGCGGGGTTACCTACAATGAGCAGTTCTTC | TRBD2 | TRBV30 | - | TRBJ2-1
CASSSTTGSTGELFF | TGCGCCAGCAGCTCGACGACAGGGAGCACCGGGGAGCTGTTTTTT | TRBD1 | TRBV5-1 | - | TRBJ2-2
CASSPGTGPNQPQHF | TGTGCCAGCAGTCCCGGGACAGGGCCCAATCAGCCCCAGCATTTT | TRBD1 | TRBV27 | - | TRBJ1-5
CASSKQVNYGYTF | TGTGCCAGCAGCAAACAGGTCAACTATGGCTACACCTTC | - | TRBV5-8 | - | TRBJ1-2
CASSYGTSGSGSYNEQFF | TGCGCCAGCAGCTACGGGACTAGCGGGAGTGGGTCCTACAATGAGCAGTTCTTC | TRBD2 | TRBV5-1 | once | TRBJ2-1
CASSRGTGEGSPLHF | TGCGCCAGCTCCAGGGGGACAGGGGAGGGTTCACCCCTCCACTTT | TRBD1 | TRBV5-1 | - | TRBJ1-6
CSAYQGRETQYF | TGCAGCGCCTACCAGGGTCGGGAGACCCAGTACTTC | - | TRBV29-1 | - | TRBJ2-5
CASTGQKNYGYTF | TGTGCCAGCACGGGACAGAAGAACTATGGCTACACCTTC | TRBD1 | TRBV2 | - | TRBJ1-2
CASSSGTGEQFF | TGTGCCAGCAGTTCGGGAACGGGTGAGCAGTTCTTC | - | TRBV5-4 | - | TRBJ2-1
CASRGAFNQPQHF | TGTGCCAGCAGGGGAGCGTTCAATCAGCCCCAGCATTTT | - | TRBV21-1 | - | TRBJ1-5
CASSYSRQGAHGGYTF | TGTGCCAGCAGTTACTCGAGACAGGGGGCGCATGGTGGCTACACCTTC | TRBD1 | TRBV6-5 | - | TRBJ1-2
CASGTEPRETQYF | TGTGCCAGCGGGACAGAACCTCGAGAGACCCAGTACTTC | TRBD1 | TRBV6-1 | - | TRBJ2-5
CASSPGHPRNTGELFF | TGTGCCAGCAGCCCGGGACACCCTCGAAACACCGGGGAGCTGTTTTTT | - | TRBV5-5 | - | TRBJ2-2
CASSPEGWEQYF | TGCGCCAGCAGCCCGGAGGGCTGGGAGCAGTACTTC | - | TRBV5-1 | - | TRBJ2-7